This T cell receptor beta chain derives from a study of blood T cell repertoires in COVID-19. About the research overall: Nucleic acid was either cDNA or gDNA, and it came from T cells, B-cell-depleted T cells, or PBMCs.

The CDR3 length is 14 residues. CDR1 is SGHNT and CDR2 is YYREEE in the germline V gene (reference sequence). V shed 6 bases and J shed 2 bases, with 12 bases lying between them. Method: immunoSEQ multiplex PCR; TCRdb's copy keeps in-frame clones and lacks some. The sample carries 30,000 to 45,000 clones, approximately 93% recorded once. Sequenced sample: peripheral blood. This receptor was obtained from a man between 50 and 59 years old with active COVID-19. The chain couples TRBV5-4 to TRBJ1-5; TRBD1 might be the D (5 bases). DNA of the CDR3: TGTGCCAGCAAGGAGGGGCGGGGCAATCAGCCCCAGCATTTT. Amino acid sequence: CASKEGRGNQPQHF.